This TCR beta chain was identified in a study of blood T cells in healthy people across ages. Between the trimmed V and J ends, which lost 2 bases and 3 bases, there was a span of 7 bases. Germline CDR1 and CDR2: SQVTM and ANQGSEA. This CDR3 contains 12 residues. The use of a sample-barcoded 5' primer and a J-beta primer mix characterized a second PCR of 7 to 11 cycles. A tag from a template-switch adaptor with 12 random nucleotides marked each cDNA molecule. TCRdb re-derived calls from the 5' RACE reads in MiXCR, one entry per CDR3 protein. The sample records approximately 760,000 distinct CDR3 sequences, approximately 25% being singletons. A further study also used this sample, focusing on T cells of mothers and their children.

The chain employs TRBV29-1 and TRBJ2-5; unclear D gene. The sequenced material came from blood. The source of this sequence is a boy between 5 and 17 years old in good health. The CDR3 DNA is TGCAGCGTTGAAAGACAAAAAGAGACCCAGTACTTC. Translating gives CSVERQKETQYF.